The rows below give T cell receptor beta chains drawn from one sample of a study of cytomegalovirus exposure and HLA in healthy donors. Profiled with immunoSEQ multiplex PCR; TCRdb holds only in-frame clones, not every one. The sample yields 100,000 to 150,000 clones, 80% seen once. The sequencing sample was made of PBMCs. These receptors came from a man aged 25-45 years in good health and CMV-seronegative. Both conserved end residues are part of each CDR3. D genes are given only for firm matches. The listing skips clone size in some rows; elsewhere it reads once, few, many or a size class.

cdr3_length	v_call	d_call	j_call	clone_size	cdr3_nt	cdr3_aa
14	TRBV5-8	NA	TRBJ1-5	few	TGTGCCAGCAGCTTGGCGGGTCTCAATCAGCCCCAGCATTTT	CASSLAGLNQPQHF
15	TRBV7-9	TRBD1	TRBJ2-7	NA	TGTGCCAGCAGCTTAGCATACAGGGGGAGCTACGAGCAGTACTTC	CASSLAYRGSYEQYF
16	TRBV6-5	NA	TRBJ1-3	few	TGTGCCAGCAGTTACAACCAGGGGTTAACTGGAAACACCATATATTTT	CASSYNQGLTGNTIYF
17	TRBV27	NA	TRBJ2-1	NA	TGTGCCAGCAGCCGCTTTTCGGAGAGGAAAGCCTACAATGAGCAGTTCTTC	CASSRFSERKAYNEQFF
15	TRBV12-5	TRBD2	TRBJ2-1	NA	TGTGCTAGTGAAACCGGGACTAGCCTATACAATGAGCAGTTCTTC	CASETGTSLYNEQFF
16	TRBV21-1	NA	TRBJ2-1	NA	TGTGCCAGCAGCCCCCGTGCGGAGGGCCCCTACAATGAGCAGTTCTTC	CASSPRAEGPYNEQFF
16	TRBV7-2	TRBD1	TRBJ1-4	NA	TGTGCCAGCAAATCCCTCACAGGGGGGACTAATGAAAAACTGTTTTTT	CASKSLTGGTNEKLFF
16	TRBV5-1	TRBD1	TRBJ2-1	NA	TGCGCCAGCAGCTTGGTGGCGACAGGGGACTACAATGAGCAGTTCTTC	CASSLVATGDYNEQFF
17	TRBV9	TRBD1	TRBJ2-5	NA	TGTGCCAGCAGCGTAGTGGGGACAGGGGGCTACCAAGAGACCCAGTACTTC	CASSVVGTGGYQETQYF
14	TRBV27	TRBD2	TRBJ2-7	NA	TGTGCCAGCAGTTACGGGACTAGGGTCTACGAGCAGTACTTC	CASSYGTRVYEQYF
16	TRBV5-1	TRBD1	TRBJ2-2	few	TGCGCCAGCAGCTTGGGAACAGGGGACAACACCGGGGAGCTGTTTTTT	CASSLGTGDNTGELFF
16	TRBV2	TRBD1	TRBJ1-5	NA	TGTGCCAGCAGTGGACTCCCCGACAGGGGCAATCAGCCCCAGCATTTT	CASSGLPDRGNQPQHF
16	TRBV28	TRBD1	TRBJ1-5	NA	TGTGCCAGCAGTTCTTTCCGGGACAGAGAGTCTGAGCCCCAGCATTTT	CASSSFRDRESEPQHF
14	TRBV7-9	NA	TRBJ1-2	NA	TGTGCCAGCAACCGCTACGGACCGGGAGAAGGCTACACCTTC	CASNRYGPGEGYTF
14	TRBV7-2	NA	TRBJ2-7	NA	TGTGCCAGCAGCTTACGTGCGGGTACCTACGAGCAGTACTTC	CASSLRAGTYEQYF
11	TRBV7-9	NA	TRBJ2-1	NA	TGTGCCAGCAGCTCCGGGGGGCTGGAGTTCTTC	CASSSGGLEFF
16	TRBV11-2	TRBD2	TRBJ2-1	NA	TGTGCCAGCAGCTTAGTCCGCGGGAGACTTCCCAATGAGCAGTTCTTC	CASSLVRGRLPNEQFF
16	TRBV7-8	TRBD2	TRBJ2-7	NA	TGTGCCAGCAGCTTAGACCCGAGCGGGAGGGCCTACGAGCAGTACTTC	CASSLDPSGRAYEQYF
15	TRBV6-5	TRBD2	TRBJ2-2	once	TGTGCCAGCTCACGCGGGACTAGTATCGCCGGGGAGCTGTTTTTT	CASSRGTSIAGELFF
15	TRBV5-1	TRBD1	TRBJ1-1	NA	TGCGCCAGCAGCAGTCGACAGGGGATCGACACTGAAGCTTTCTTT	CASSSRQGIDTEAFF
14	TRBV30	TRBD2	TRBJ2-3	NA	TGTGCCTGGATGGCTAGCGGAGGGGCAGATACGCAGTATTTT	CAWMASGGADTQYF
17	TRBV12-5	NA	TRBJ2-7	NA	TGTGCTAGTGGTTTGGTAGTAGCGGCCTTGAGCTCCTACGAGCAGTACTTC	CASGLVVAALSSYEQYF
16	TRBV7-2	TRBD2	TRBJ2-7	NA	TGTGCCAGCAGCTTACCAATAGCGGGAGCATACTACGAGCAGTACTTC	CASSLPIAGAYYEQYF
13	TRBV7-9	NA	TRBJ2-7	NA	TGTGCCAGCAGCTCAGAGGCAAGGATCGAGCAGTACTTC	CASSSEARIEQYF
15	TRBV27	TRBD1	TRBJ2-3	NA	TGTGCCAGCAGTCCGCGACAGGGATCCACAGATACGCAGTATTTT	CASSPRQGSTDTQYF
14	TRBV10-2	NA	TRBJ1-1	NA	TGCGCCAGCAACTCTGGACAGCGGAACACTGAAGCTTTCTTT	CASNSGQRNTEAFF
11	TRBV10-3	NA	TRBJ1-2	NA	TGTGCCATCACCGGATCGGGGGGCTACCCCTTC	CAITGSGGYPF
16	TRBV5-1	TRBD1	TRBJ1-6	NA	TGCGCCAGCAGCTTGGGTATTGGGACAGGGTCTTCACCCCTCCACTTT	CASSLGIGTGSSPLHF
17	TRBV11-2	TRBD1	TRBJ2-6	NA	TGTGCCAGCAGCAATCAACACAGGGGCTTTGGGGCCAACGTCCTGACTTTC	CASSNQHRGFGANVLTF
22	TRBV19	TRBD1	TRBJ1-5	NA	TGTTCTTCTGGGTCCACGTTACAGGGACAGGGGGCAAGATGGGCCGGCAATCAGCCCCAGCATTTT	CSSGSTLQGQGARWAGNQPQHF
15	TRBV6-1	NA	TRBJ1-4	NA	TGTGCCAGCATCCTAGGGCGGGGGATGGATGAAAAACTGTTTTTT	CASILGRGMDEKLFF
15	TRBV5-4	NA	TRBJ2-7	NA	TGTGCCAGCAGCCCTAGCGCCTCTCCCTCCTACGAGCAGTACTTC	CASSPSASPSYEQYF
14	TRBV14	TRBD1	TRBJ1-2	NA	TGTGCCAGCAGCCAAGATTCCAGGGGGCAGGGCTACACCTTC	CASSQDSRGQGYTF
12	TRBV11-2	NA	TRBJ2-5	few	TGTGCCAGCGGTAGTTCCGAAGAGACCCAGTACTTC	CASGSSEETQYF
13	TRBV30	TRBD2	TRBJ2-1	few	TGTGCCGGAACTAGCGGGAGTGCTAATGAGCAGTTCTTC	CAGTSGSANEQFF
17	TRBV5-6	TRBD2	TRBJ2-7	NA	TGTGCCAGCAGCCGCTTTTTGGGACTAGCGGGAATCTACGAGCAGTACTTC	CASSRFLGLAGIYEQYF
15	TRBV11-2	NA	TRBJ1-1	NA	TGTGCCAGCAGCCCCCATTCGACAGCTCCGACTGAAGCTTTCTTT	CASSPHSTAPTEAFF
15	TRBV4-1	TRBD1	TRBJ1-5	NA	TGCGCCAGCAGCCAAGTCAGGGGGAGCAATCAGCCCCAGAATTTT	CASSQVRGSNQPQNF
16	TRBV4-3	NA	TRBJ2-3	NA	TGCGCCAGCAGCCCAAGTCCCAGCGGTAGCACAGATACGCAGTATTTT	CASSPSPSGSTDTQYF
15	TRBV7-9	NA	TRBJ1-1	NA	TGTGCCAGCAGGGCCCGGAGGCTGGGGAACACTGAAGCTTTCTTT	CASRARRLGNTEAFF
19	TRBV4-1	TRBD2	TRBJ2-1	NA	TGCGCCAGCAGCCCTCCGGGACTAGCGGGATGGGGGGGCTACAATGAGCAGTTCTTC	CASSPPGLAGWGGYNEQFF
15	TRBV6-1	TRBD1	TRBJ1-2	NA	TGTGCCAGCAGCCACACAGGACAGGCCTACTATGGCTACACCTTC	CASSHTGQAYYGYTF
16	TRBV5-4	TRBD2	TRBJ2-5	NA	TGTGCCAGCAGCAAACTAGCGGGAGGAGCCCAAGAGACCCAGTACTTC	CASSKLAGGAQETQYF
14	TRBV29-1	TRBD1	TRBJ2-1	NA	TGCAGCGTTGAGGGACAGGGTATAGACAATGAGCAGTTCTTC	CSVEGQGIDNEQFF
12	TRBV5-6	NA	TRBJ2-1	NA	TGTGCCAGCAGCGTTACTAGGAATGAGCAGTTCTTC	CASSVTRNEQFF
13	TRBV6-6	NA	TRBJ1-2	NA	TGTGCCAGCAGCCTGACAGAGGTCTATGGCTACACCTTC	CASSLTEVYGYTF
15	TRBV5-1	NA	TRBJ2-2	NA	TGCGCCAGCAGCTTGGGCCAGGGGAACACCGGGGAGCTGTTTTTT	CASSLGQGNTGELFF
13	TRBV13	TRBD1	TRBJ1-1	NA	TGTGCCAGCAGCCCAGGGGGGCGTGATGAAGCTTTCTTT	CASSPGGRDEAFF
12	TRBV7-9	TRBD2	TRBJ2-3	NA	TGTTCTAGCGGGAGGCCCTCCCGAGATGCGTATTTT	CSSGRPSRDAYF
16	TRBV15	NA	TRBJ2-7	NA	TGTGCCACCAGCAGAGTGAGTTACGGGGGAGCCTACGAGCAGTACTTC	CATSRVSYGGAYEQYF
12	TRBV5-1	NA	TRBJ2-1	once	TGCGCCAGCAGCTTACAGGACAATGAGCAGTTCTTC	CASSLQDNEQFF
14	TRBV18	TRBD1	TRBJ1-1	NA	TGTGCCAGCTCACCGGACAGGGGAGCCACTGAAGCTTTCTTT	CASSPDRGATEAFF
15	TRBV6-1	TRBD2	TRBJ2-1	once	TGTGCCAGCAGTGAACTATCTCTAGCGGACAATGAGCAGTTCTTC	CASSELSLADNEQFF
14	TRBV27	NA	TRBJ2-7	NA	TGTGCCAGCAGTTGGGGGAGGCCATCCTACGAGCAGTACTTC	CASSWGRPSYEQYF
14	TRBV7-9	NA	TRBJ2-2	NA	TGTGCCAGCAGCTTAGCCTTAAACACCGGGGAGCTGTTTTTT	CASSLALNTGELFF
17	TRBV10-3	TRBD1	TRBJ1-2	NA	TGTGCCATCAGTGAGAGTGGATCTACAGGGGGCTACTATGGCTACACCTTC	CAISESGSTGGYYGYTF
14	TRBV19	TRBD2	TRBJ2-1	NA	TGTGCCAGTAGTTCGGGACTAGGGTACAATGAGCAGTTCTTC	CASSSGLGYNEQFF